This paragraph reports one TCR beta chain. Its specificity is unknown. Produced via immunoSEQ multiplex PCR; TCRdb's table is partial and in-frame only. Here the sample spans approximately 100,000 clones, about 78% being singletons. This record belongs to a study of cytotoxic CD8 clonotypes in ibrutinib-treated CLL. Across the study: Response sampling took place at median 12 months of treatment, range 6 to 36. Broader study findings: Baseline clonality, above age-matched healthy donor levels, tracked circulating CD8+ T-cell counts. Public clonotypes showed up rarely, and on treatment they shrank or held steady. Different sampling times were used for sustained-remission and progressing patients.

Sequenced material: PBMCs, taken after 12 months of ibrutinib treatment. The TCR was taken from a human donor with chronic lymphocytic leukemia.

The CDR3, as DNA: TGTGCCAGCAGACTGATGAATGAGCAGTTCTTC. Translating gives CASRLMNEQFF. The chain couples TRBV2 to TRBJ2-1, with unresolved D. Germline V gene sequence: CDR1 SNHLY, CDR2 FYNNEI. The V gene lost 6 bases and the J gene lost 7 bases, with 7 bases spanning the gap. The CDR3 has 11 residues.